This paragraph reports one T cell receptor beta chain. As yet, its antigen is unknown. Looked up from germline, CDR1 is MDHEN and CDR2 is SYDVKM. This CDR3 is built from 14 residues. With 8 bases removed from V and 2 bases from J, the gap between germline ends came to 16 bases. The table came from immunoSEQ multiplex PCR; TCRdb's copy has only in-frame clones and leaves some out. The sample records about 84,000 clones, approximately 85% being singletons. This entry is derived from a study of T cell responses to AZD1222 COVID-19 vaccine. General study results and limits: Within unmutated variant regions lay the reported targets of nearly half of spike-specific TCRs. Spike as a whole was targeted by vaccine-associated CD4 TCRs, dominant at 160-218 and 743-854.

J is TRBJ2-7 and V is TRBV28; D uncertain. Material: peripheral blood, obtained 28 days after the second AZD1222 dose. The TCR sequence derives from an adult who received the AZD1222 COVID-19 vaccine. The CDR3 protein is CASGRAKTTYEQYF. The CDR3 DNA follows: TGTGCCAGCGGCCGGGCCAAAACTACCTACGAGCAGTACTTC.